Listed below are T cell receptor beta chains from one sample, sequenced in a study of blood T cell repertoires in COVID-19. Generated by immunoSEQ multiplex PCR, the TCRdb table keeps only in-frame clones and is missing some. The table includes some 20,000 clones, approximately 90% detected once. Input material: peripheral blood. These receptors were obtained from a man aged 65 to 79 with acute or convalescent COVID-19. CDR3s include the opening cysteine and the closing phenylalanine or tryptophan. A D gene is named only where the DNA matches it firmly. Where a row states a size, it is once, few, many or the class of an expanded clone; other rows omit it.

V	D	J	size	DNA	CDR3
TRBV28	TRBD2	TRBJ2-1	once	TGTGCCAGCAGTTTTCCTAGCGGGAGTTTATCGTACAATGAGCAGTTCTTC	CASSFPSGSLSYNEQFF
TRBV6-2/TRBV6-3	NA	TRBJ2-1	NA	TGTGCCAGCAGTTCAGCTAGTCCGAGCTCCTACAATGAGCAGTTCTTC	CASSSASPSSYNEQFF
TRBV28	NA	TRBJ2-7	once	TGTGCCAGCAGTTTAGTTGGGCTGGGCGAGCAGTACTTC	CASSLVGLGEQYF
TRBV5-4	NA	TRBJ1-2	NA	TGTGCCAGCAGCCCGGACAGTGAGGATGGCTACACCTTC	CASSPDSEDGYTF
TRBV10-3	NA	TRBJ2-7	NA	TGTGCCATCAGGGGTCCGGCAGGGGCCACCTACGAGCAGTACTTC	CAIRGPAGATYEQYF
TRBV20-1	NA	TRBJ2-7	NA	TGCAGCCGCGGGACAGACTACGAGCAGTACTTC	CSRGTDYEQYF
TRBV5-1	TRBD1	TRBJ1-1	NA	TGCGCCAGCAGGGGACAGGGGAGCAGCACTGAAGCTTTCTTT	CASRGQGSSTEAFF
TRBV7-7	TRBD1	TRBJ2-3	once	TGTGCTAGCAGCAGAGGGACAGGGGGTGGTACGCAGTATTTT	CASSRGTGGGTQYF
TRBV29-1	TRBD1	TRBJ2-3	NA	TGCAGCGTTAGAAGACAGGGAAAGGTAGATACGCAGTATTTT	CSVRRQGKVDTQYF
TRBV6-2/TRBV6-3	NA	TRBJ1-2	few	TGTGCCAGCAGTTACCTCAGCGGGGCTAACTATGGCTACACCTTC	CASSYLSGANYGYTF
TRBV28	NA	TRBJ1-4	NA	TGTGCCAGCAGTTTGCCTGGAGGGACTAATGAAAAACTGTTTTTT	CASSLPGGTNEKLFF
TRBV28	NA	TRBJ2-3	NA	TGTGCCAGCAGGGAGGAAGCGGCTAGCACAGATACGCAGTATTTT	CASREEAASTDTQYF
TRBV7-2	NA	TRBJ2-2	NA	TGTGCCAGCCTCGGGGGGCCGCTGGGAACCGGGGAGCTGTTTTTT	CASLGGPLGTGELFF
TRBV7-9	TRBD1	TRBJ1-2	NA	TGTGCCAGCAGCTACGGGTTCCAGGGGGATGGCTACACCTTC	CASSYGFQGDGYTF
TRBV7-2	NA	TRBJ2-3	NA	TGTGCCAGCAGTCACCCCCGGGGTACAGATACGCAGTATTTT	CASSHPRGTDTQYF
TRBV18	TRBD1	TRBJ1-2	NA	TGTGCCAGCTCGGACAGGGGCGTCTATGGCTACACCTTC	CASSDRGVYGYTF
TRBV5-1	NA	TRBJ2-5	NA	TGCGCCAGCTGTCAGGCGTACCAAGAGACCCAGTACTTC	CASCQAYQETQYF
TRBV13	TRBD2	TRBJ2-1	NA	TGTGCCAGCAGCCCGCTGAGAGCGGGAGGGCCCGATGAGCAGTTCTTC	CASSPLRAGGPDEQFF
TRBV18	NA	TRBJ1-2	once	TGTGCCAGCTCACCGGGGGAGGGCCAGGTCCTTTCGGGCTACACCTTC	CASSPGEGQVLSGYTF
TRBV5-1	NA	TRBJ2-5	NA	TGCGCCAGCGGCCTCGAACGGGACCAAGAGACCCAGTACTTC	CASGLERDQETQYF
TRBV11-3	NA	TRBJ1-1	NA	TGTGCCAGCAGCTTAGGCGGGAGTCGCACGAACACTGAAGCTTTCTTT	CASSLGGSRTNTEAFF
TRBV7-9	TRBD1	TRBJ1-2	NA	TGTGCCAGCAGCTTTTCCGACAGGGACTATGGCTACACCTTC	CASSFSDRDYGYTF
TRBV7-2	NA	TRBJ1-5	NA	TGTGCCAGCAGCTTGACAGGTAGCAATCAGCCCCAGCATTTT	CASSLTGSNQPQHF
TRBV11-2	NA	TRBJ1-6	NA	TGTGCCAGCAGCCCGGGACTTCAGGCTGGACCCCTCCACTTT	CASSPGLQAGPLHF
TRBV11-2	NA	TRBJ1-5	NA	TGTGCCAGCAGCTTAGATTCGAATCAGCCCCAGCATTTT	CASSLDSNQPQHF
TRBV6-5	TRBD1	TRBJ2-2	NA	TGTGCCAGCAAATCCGGGACAGCGAACACCGGGGAGCTGTTTTTT	CASKSGTANTGELFF
TRBV2	NA	TRBJ1-1	NA	TGTGCCAGCAGCGCGCAGGGAAACACTGAAGCTTTCTTT	CASSAQGNTEAFF
TRBV29-1	TRBD2	TRBJ2-1	NA	TGCAGCGTTCAAACTAGCGGCTCCTACAATGAGCAGTTCTTC	CSVQTSGSYNEQFF
TRBV27	TRBD2	TRBJ2-3	NA	TGTGCCAGCAGTTTCGCTAGCGGGAGGGTAGATACGCAGTATTTT	CASSFASGRVDTQYF
TRBV5-4	TRBD2	TRBJ2-7	NA	TGTGCCAGCGCTGTCGATAGCGGGAGCTACGAGCAGTACTTC	CASAVDSGSYEQYF
TRBV4-3	NA	TRBJ2-3	NA	TGCGCCAGCAGCCAAGATTTACGGTCAACGGGAGATACGCAGTATTTT	CASSQDLRSTGDTQYF
TRBV9	TRBD2	TRBJ2-2	few	TGTGCCAGCGCCGGGGGAGGGACTAGTTTAGGCGGGGAGCTGTTTTTT	CASAGGGTSLGGELFF
TRBV15	NA	TRBJ1-5	NA	TGTGCCACCAGCAGAGATCCCCAGGGGAATCAGCCCCAGCATTTT	CATSRDPQGNQPQHF
TRBV7-9	TRBD1	TRBJ1-1	NA	TGTGCCAGCGCGGGACAGGGGGATACTGAAGCTTTCTTT	CASAGQGDTEAFF
TRBV5-1	TRBD2	TRBJ2-1	NA	TGCGCCAGCAGCCGTCCGGGACTAGACTCCTACAATGAGCAGTTCTTC	CASSRPGLDSYNEQFF
TRBV7-3	NA	TRBJ2-1	NA	TGTGCCAGCAGCTTAAGGGCGGGGGCAAGGGACAATGAGCAGTTCTTC	CASSLRAGARDNEQFF
TRBV11-2	TRBD2	TRBJ2-5	NA	TGTGCCAGCAGCTCCGCGGGAGGTTGGGAGACCCAGTACTTC	CASSSAGGWETQYF
TRBV18	TRBD2	TRBJ2-1	NA	TGTGCCAGCTCACCAGGACTAGCGGGAGGGCTCGAGCAGTTCTTC	CASSPGLAGGLEQFF
TRBV7-2	NA	TRBJ2-7	NA	TGTGCCACCAGCATGAGTTTAGGCGGGGCCGGCTACGAGCAGTACTTC	CATSMSLGGAGYEQYF
TRBV18	TRBD2	TRBJ2-1	NA	TGTGCCAGCTCACCACTCCCGACTAGCGGGAGGGCCGTCAATGAGCAGTTCTTC	CASSPLPTSGRAVNEQFF
TRBV9	TRBD1	TRBJ1-3	NA	TGTGCCAGCAGCGTTGGATATGGACAGGCCTACTCTGGAAACACCATATATTTT	CASSVGYGQAYSGNTIYF